This T cell receptor beta chain comes out of a study of cytomegalovirus exposure and HLA in healthy donors (TCRdb year 2017). With regard to the full study: An earlier analysis of several hundred of the donors reported approximately 270 Gb of sequence data and 117 million unique TCR beta sequences from 150 million to 200 million T cells. The study profiled the T cell repertoires of 500 to 800 subjects by immunosequencing and related them to cytomegalovirus serostatus. Alongside the repertoire data, information on donor age, sex, ethnicity and CMV serostatus was compiled. Class I and class II HLA loci were covered by the typing at four-digit resolution. Of the roughly 410 genotyped donors, 65% to 90% were placed in the genetic ancestry cluster associated with self-reported Caucasian donors. A later analysis re-examined previously published TCR beta repertoires from hundreds of donors and added high-resolution HLA genotyping to investigate patterns of TCR occurrence. The number of donors typed differed by locus, with roughly 620-630 for A, B, C, DRB1 and DQB1, around 500 for DQA1, approximately 570 for DPA1, and over 400 for DPB1. An early release that covered 500 to 800 HLA-typed donors contained around 300 gigabases of sequencing data and 85 million to 100 million unique TCR sequences. On average, around 240,000 unique TCR beta nucleotide sequences were sequenced per donor among roughly 430 genotyped donors of the cohort, with roughly 18% of those sequences being non-productive. An earlier analysis of around 580 of the donors used high-throughput TCR beta sequencing to judge whether each TCR beta V gene segment behaved as functional or pseudogenic. Rather than using new phenotypic data, the later analysis identified candidate immune exposures from TCR beta sequences and from how often those sequences occurred across donors. A separate validation cohort of about 110 different subjects was used in addition to the roughly 670-subject first cohort. Roughly 5 DR-DQ haplotypes were handled as single units for association and clustering, since linkage in the cohort was strong. The aim of the study was to test whether cataloging public T cell receptors could identify signatures of past pathogen exposure. To predict cytomegalovirus infection status, the study combined high-throughput TCR immunosequencing, statistical association of individual TCRs with disease status, and machine learning. A later genetic analysis took genome-wide SNP genotypes for 398 of the 666 donors and used that subset as a discovery cohort. All discovery cohort repertoires had been generated on a single sequencing platform. The paper as a whole reports these results and caveats: Cytomegalovirus status was reported to be diagnosed by the classifier with high specificity and sensitivity in both the original and validation cohorts. Correlated functional status among segregating V segments might reflect linkage disequilibrium, but an unknown experimental factor could not be ruled out. Because counts were too low, 15 to 20 rarely observed V segments, including chromosome 9 orphons, were excluded from the earlier analysis of some 590 of the donors. In a later analysis, the rate of TCR association differed among HLA loci, with DRB1 alleles having the most associated TCRs and HLA-C alleles having the fewest. Immune exposure information for the cohort was limited to CMV serostatus. The cohort was sequenced for TCR beta chains only, and without alpha or paired-chain data the features that could be detected were limited. Several of the top co-occurrence clusters appeared to be linked to parvovirus B19, influenza, CMV and Epstein-Barr virus, according to a later analysis. The study gave a list of 150 to 200 TCR beta chains associated with cytomegalovirus. When HLA alleles, especially DR and DQ, strongly co-occurred, TCR associations were difficult to assign to individual alleles. According to the authors, the approach could potentially be generalized to other disease states and immunological phenotypes. A further reported finding was that TCR beta sequences accurately predicted the HLA-A and HLA-B alleles for most subjects in the first cohort. Sequencing depth was assumed to be roughly uniform across donors in the presence/absence analyses, though that assumption may not hold. A later analysis found that HLA-associated TCR beta chains were more clonally expanded and had lower generation probabilities than equally common non-associated chains. A group of highly shared sequence variants was considered likely to be a technical artifact of the sequencing pipeline. Specific HLA alleles were associated with some 15,000 TCR beta sequences at a false discovery rate of 0.05 in a later analysis. Three of the identified cytomegalovirus-associated TCR beta chains were confirmed in vitro to be specific for cytomegalovirus antigens. Most TCR sequences were observed very rarely across donors, whereas some public TCRs were present in many individuals. In a later genetic analysis, a missense DCLRE1C variant was associated with V-gene and J-gene trimming of TCR beta chains, and the association was replicated in an independent cohort. Because the 87-base-pair reads could not distinguish some IMGT-functional V segments, including TRBV6-2 and TRBV6-3, those segments were excluded. HLA typing was unavailable for some donors at each locus, so association tests used only the typed subset. In an earlier analysis of about 600 of the donors, most TCR beta V segments appeared in productive rearrangements about 90% or about 30% of the time, broadly matching IMGT annotations. In a later genetic analysis, fewer N-insertions in productive TCRs were reported among donors in an Asian-associated ancestry cluster than the approximately 710-donor mean. A later analysis found that most CMV-associated TCR beta chains appeared HLA-restricted, with HLA associations seemingly driven largely by CMV exposure.

In the case of this clone: Its binding antigen is unknown. One base away there is no much larger clone; base qualities are not given.

Library preparation used the immunoSEQ multiplex PCR assay. For the multiplex PCR, a mixture combining 60 forward primers for TCR Vbeta segments and 13 reverse primers for TCR Jbeta segments was used. Amplification of the CDR3 region of rearranged TCR beta genes was performed with a multiplex PCR assay on genomic DNA. Amplified TCR beta libraries were sequenced as 87-base-pair reads on the Illumina HiSeq System. The paper's data handling went like this. A later analysis tallied 75 million to 95 million unique TCR beta chains across the 640 or so repertoires, and approximately 12 million of those chains were shared by two or more donors. Raw reads were error-corrected and collapsed into unique sequences with a nearest-neighbor algorithm that merged closely related sequences to remove PCR and sequencing errors. Alignment of CDR3 sequences to IMGT reference sequences was used to assign V, D and J gene segments. For a sequence to be retained, at least a six-nucleotide match to both a V gene segment and a J gene segment was required. A rearrangement was called productive if the CDR3 had no stop codons and remained in frame with V and J, and every other rearrangement was called non-productive. Following IMGT convention, CDR3 was defined as the stretch from the second conserved V-encoded cysteine to the conserved J-encoded phenylalanine. The earlier analysis of roughly 590 of the donors excluded sequences that lacked an unambiguous match to a single V gene segment. In an earlier analysis of about 590 of the donors, a V segment was called functional when productive rearrangements were above 56.7%, and segregating when the standard deviation between donors exceeded 5%. To diagnose cytomegalovirus status from the catalog of TCR beta chain sequences, a statistical classification framework was built. In a later analysis, V and J genes were assigned by comparing TCR nucleotide sequences against IMGT/GENE-DB human TR gene sequences. The TCRdist pipeline was used in a later analysis to assign CDR3 sequences and most-parsimonious VDJ recombination scenarios. A later analysis defined each TCR beta chain by its CDR3 amino acid sequence plus V-gene family, and excluded reads lacking a unique V-gene family. As a way to deal with suspected cross-contamination and a sequencing artifact, a later analysis dropped hundreds of nucleotide sequences that were highly shared and had low generation probability. In a later analysis, a clonal expansion index for each public chain was calculated from normalized within-repertoire ranks of inferred template counts. Generation probabilities in a later analysis came from a VDJ recombination model fitted to out-of-frame rearrangements, and those results were checked against IGoR. A later analysis scored TCR-TCR, TCR-HLA and TCR-CMV co-occurrence with hypergeometric tests, applying a repertoire-size bias correction to TCR pairs. False discovery rates were estimated in a later analysis by permuting HLA or CMV assignments 20 times. A later analysis grouped co-occurring TCRs with DBSCAN, adding TCRdist sequence similarity when clustering within HLA-allele-positive subsets. Co-occurrence clustering excluded repertoires with fewer than 30,000 or more than 120,000 public chains, plus five with anomalous nucleotide sharing. TCRdb mirrors the immuneACCESS table, restricted to in-frame sequences. Some clones are absent from its copies; in checked studies, under half trace to an unresolved V gene, and the reason for the others is unknown. The DNA gave D and trimming, while V, J and clone size come from that table. In all, the sample holds more than 85,000 clones, and roughly 80% of those were seen once. Of the sample, approximately 8.6% is held by the ten largest clones.

The cohort was made up of roughly 670 healthy bone marrow donors. At the time of sampling, all cohort members were nominally healthy, though unrecorded immune exposures were likely present. The donor tested CMV seropositive and was one of the 289 seropositive cohort members. A peripheral blood sample was provided by each donor, and peripheral blood mononuclear cells were used for TCR beta sequencing. Genomic DNA was extracted from the blood cell samples with the Qiagen DNeasy Blood Extraction Kit. The CDR3 has 12 amino acids, counting the end cysteine and phenylalanine. CDR3 DNA is the only sequence kept; it has 36 bases, read in frame from the first base. CDR1 and CDR2 were assigned from the germline V gene as ENHRY and SYGVKD. A distance of 6 bases separates the germline ends of V and J, which lose 2 bases and 5 bases respectively.

This sequence uses TRBV10-3 and TRBJ2-5; TRBD2 is a weak D gene call, 6 bases matching. Sequenced input: PBMCs. This clonotype was sampled from a woman between 40 and 55 years old in good health and CMV-seropositive. The CDR3 region has the sequence CAISELAETQYF. The DNA sequence is TGTGCCATCAGTGAGCTAGCGGAGACCCAGTACTTC.